These 20 T cell receptor beta chains were sequenced from one sample in a study of blood T cells in healthy people across ages. For the second PCR, which ran for about 6 to 11 cycles, a sample-barcoded 5' primer and a J-beta primer mix were used. TCRdb reanalysed the 5' RACE reads using MiXCR and keeps one entry per CDR3 protein. Of approximately 1.5 million distinct CDR3 sequences in the sample, 42% are singletons; the top ten hold over 3.5%. Sequenced material: blood. These receptors were obtained from a woman aged 18-30 years in good health.

J is TRBJ2-1 and V is TRBV10-3; 12 bases line up with TRBD2. CDR1 and CDR2 from the germline V gene are ENHRY and SYGVKD. The CDR3 covers 15 residues. Losses at the gene ends were 8 bases for V and 5 bases for J; bases not matched to a gene: 7. The CDR3 DNA reads TGTGCCATCGCCCCGACTAGCGGGAGCCACAATGAGCAGTTCTTC. Amino acid sequence: CAIAPTSGSHNEQFF.

The rearrangement uses TRBV7-9 and TRBJ2-3, with 7 bases lining up with TRBD2. Trimming at V came to 8 bases and at J to 8 bases, leaving 10 bases not matched to a gene. The CDR3 is 13 residues long. Germline assignment: CDR1 SEHNR and CDR2 FQNEAQ (reference sequence). The CDR3 protein is CASGAGALPTQYF. The CDR3 DNA reads TGTGCCAGCGGCGCGGGAGCGCTTCCTACGCAGTATTTT. The variable domain in full, completed from reference TRBV7-9 and TRBJ2-3, reads DTGVSQNPRHKITKRGQNVTFRCDPISEHNRLYWYRQTLGQGPEFLTYFQNEAQLEKSRLLSDRFSAERPKGSFSTLEIQRTEQGDSAMYLCASGAGALPTQYFGPGTRLTVL.

This clonotype was seen a handful of times. V is TRBV7-9 and J is TRBJ1-5; TRBD1 matches at 7 bases. Looked up from germline, CDR1 is SEHNR and CDR2 is FQNEAQ (reference sequence). With 0 bases clipped from V and 4 bases from J, the junction kept 9 bases outside the gene matches. This CDR3 comprises 17 residues. Here the CDR3 DNA reads TGTGCCAGCAGCTTAGCCTACGGACAGGAGGGGAATCAGCCCCAGCATTTT. It specifies CASSLAYGQEGNQPQHF. Full variable domain (outside the CDR3, taken from reference TRBV7-9 and TRBJ1-5): DTGVSQNPRHKITKRGQNVTFRCDPISEHNRLYWYRQTLGQGPEFLTYFQNEAQLEKSRLLSDRFSAERPKGSFSTLEIQRTEQGDSAMYLCASSLAYGQEGNQPQHFGDGTRLSIL.

The V call is TRBV5-1, the J call TRBJ1-2, with 7 nucleotides matching TRBD1. From germline, CDR1 is SGHRS and CDR2 YFSETQ. There are 13 residues in the CDR3. Losses at the gene ends were 7 bases for V and 4 bases for J; bases not matched to a gene: 7. CDR3 nucleotide sequence: TGCGCCAGCGGCCAGGGGGATGGCTATGGCTACACCTTC. Its translation: CASGQGDGYGYTF.

The chain joins TRBV20-1 to TRBJ1-1; D not resolved. Germline CDR1 and CDR2: DFQATT and SNEGSKA (reference sequence). Trimming cost V 6 bases and J 11 bases, with 13 bases left between them. CDR3 length equals 10 residues. DNA of the CDR3: TGCAGTGCGGGCGTGGGTTACGCTTTCTTT. Translation: CSAGVGYAFF.

The chain's CDR3 is CASSKSTGFDGYTF. In DNA form, the CDR3 reads TGTGCCAGCAGCAAATCGACAGGGTTTGATGGCTACACCTTC. The chain uses TRBV7-2 and TRBJ1-2; TRBD1 matches 7 bases. The germline CDR1 and CDR2 sequences are SGHTA and FQGNSA. J lost 6 bases, V lost 5 bases, and 9 bases had no gene match. CDR3 length: 14 residues.

This clonotype was detected only a few times. The rearrangement uses TRBV10-3 and TRBJ2-7, with 9 positions matching TRBD2. The V gene end was trimmed by 2 bases and the J gene end by 1 base; junction bases not matched to a gene: 3. CDR1 and CDR2 from the germline V gene are ENHRY and SYGVKD. The CDR3 runs 15 residues. As DNA, the CDR3 is TGTGCCATCAGTGAGGGCCTAGCGGGATCCTACGAGCAGTACTTC. Translated, it gives CAISEGLAGSYEQYF.

The chain has TRBV27 and TRBJ2-1; 10 bases map to TRBD1. This CDR3 has 16 amino acids. The germline gives CDR1 MNHEY, CDR2 SMNVEV (reference sequence). J was trimmed by 2 bases and V by 6 bases; bases with no gene match: 7. The CDR3, as DNA: TGTGCCAGCAGCCCCGGGGGGACAGGGGCCTACAATGAGCAGTTCTTC. Amino acids: CASSPGGTGAYNEQFF.

This clonotype has ten or more counts. The gene calls are TRBV7-3 and TRBJ2-3, with D unresolved. The CDR3 is 12 residues long. Trimming removed 1 base at V and 5 bases at J, with 4 bases between. Germline CDR1 SGHTA, CDR2 FQGTGA. The CDR3 nucleotides read TGTGCCAGCAGCTTAATGGGAGATACGCAGTATTTT. Its protein product is CASSLMGDTQYF.

This clonotype has more than one count but fewer than ten. V and J are TRBV7-2 and TRBJ2-7; 11 bases are a match to TRBD2. V shed 5 bases and J 4 bases; nucleotides not matched to a gene: 4. Germline V lookup: CDR1 SGHTA, CDR2 FQGNSA. The CDR3 covers 14 residues. DNA for the CDR3: TGTGCCAGCAGCACCACTAGCGGGGGATACGAGCAGTACTTC. Translating it yields CASSTTSGGYEQYF.

The chain joins TRBV20-1 to TRBJ2-7; D may be TRBD1 (5 bases). Germline CDR1 reads DFQATT; CDR2 reads SNEGSKA (reference sequence). The V gene lost 6 bases and the J gene lost 2 bases, with 8 bases spanning the gap. The CDR3 contains 11 residues. Written as DNA, the CDR3 is TGCAGTGCGGGGCCCCCCTACGAGCAGTACTTC. It specifies CSAGPPYEQYF.

J is TRBJ1-5 and V is TRBV12-3 or TRBV12-4; the match to TRBD1 covers 7 bases. The CDR3 has 15 amino acids. The J segment lost 3 bases and the V segment lost 3 bases, leaving 5 bases of the junction unmatched. The CDR3 sequence: CASSFGDSYNQPQHF. The CDR3, as DNA: TGTGCCAGCAGTTTCGGGGACAGCTACAATCAGCCCCAGCATTTT.

Regarding this clonotype: Germline is not matched at one junction end, which may reflect a read error. The V call is TRBV5-1, the J call TRBJ1-1, with D tentatively TRBD1 (6 bases). Germline V gene sequence: CDR1 SGHRS, CDR2 YFSETQ. This CDR3 comprises 15 residues. The CDR3 loop reads CAGSLGANMNTEAFF. CDR3 sequence (DNA): TGCGCCGGCAGCTTGGGGGCCAACATGAACACTGAAGCTTTCTTT.

The J gene is TRBJ2-3, the V gene TRBV29-1, with D uncertain. Between the trimmed V and J ends, which lost 6 bases and 2 bases, there was a span of 15 bases. CDR1 is SQVTM and CDR2 is ANQGSEA in the germline V gene. The CDR3 spans 14 residues. CDR3 nucleotides: TGCAGCGTGGATGTGGGTATATTCACAGATACGCAGTATTTT. Its protein product is CSVDVGIFTDTQYF.

This sequence joins TRBV14 and TRBJ1-2; D is unclear. With 1 base removed from V and 4 bases from J, the gap between germline ends came to 7 bases. The CDR3 has 13 residues. The germline V gene encodes CDR1 SGHDN and CDR2 FVKESK. CDR3 sequence reads: CASSQVSGYGYTF. The DNA of the CDR3 is TGTGCCAGCAGCCAAGTTTCCGGCTATGGCTACACCTTC. The full variable domain, completed using reference TRBV14 and TRBJ1-2, is EAGVTQFPSHSVIEKGQTVTLRCDPISGHDNLYWYRRVMGKEIKFLLHFVKESKQDESGMPNNRFLAERTGGTYSTLKVQPAELEDSGVYFCASSQVSGYGYTFGSGTRLTVV.

The chain couples TRBV6-6 to TRBJ2-3, with TRBD2 identical over 11 bases. V dropped 11 bases and J dropped 4; count of bases not matched to a gene: 11. Looked up from germline, CDR1 is MNHNY and CDR2 is SVGAGI (reference sequence). CDR3 length: 15 residues. Here the CDR3 reads CAGTLLAGVADTQYF. CDR3 coding DNA: TGTGCCGGCACTCTACTAGCGGGAGTTGCAGATACGCAGTATTTT.

The genes are TRBV6-5 and TRBJ1-2; D not certain. This CDR3 is built from 13 residues. Germline V gene data show CDR1 as MNHEY and CDR2 as SVGAGI. The V gene lost 2 bases and the J gene lost 3 bases, with 7 bases spanning the gap. The CDR3 region is CASSYVGDYGYTF. CDR3 coding DNA: TGTGCCAGCAGTTACGTCGGGGACTATGGCTACACCTTC.

This clonotype was seen only a few times. The chain employs TRBV29-1 and TRBJ2-1; 8 bases agree with TRBD2. The CDR3 runs to 15 residues. J was trimmed by 5 bases and V by 3 bases; bases with no gene match: 9. Germline-derived CDR1 and CDR2 are SQVTM and ANQGSEA. In nucleotides, the CDR3 is TGCAGCGTTGAGAACAGACTAGCGATAAACAATGAGCAGTTCTTC. Protein: CSVENRLAINNEQFF.

The J gene is TRBJ2-1, the V gene TRBV11-3, with D hard to call. V was cut by 0 bases and J by 0 bases, with 15 bases left in between. The germline gives CDR1 SGHNT, CDR2 YENEEA. This CDR3 has 18 residues. The CDR3, as DNA: TGTGCCAGCAGCTTAGATCGTTGGGGTCATAACTCCTACAATGAGCAGTTCTTC. This codes for CASSLDRWGHNSYNEQFF. The full variable domain, rest sourced from reference TRBV11-3 and TRBJ2-1, is EAGVVQSPRYKIIEKKQPVAFWCNPISGHNTLYWYLQNLGQGPELLIRYENEEAVDDSQLPKDRFSAERLKGVDSTLKIQPAELGDSAVYLCASSLDRWGHNSYNEQFFGPGTRLTVL.

This clonotype was observed a few times. J is TRBJ2-1 and V is TRBV6-2 or TRBV6-3; D remains unclear. V was shortened by 8 bases and J by 3 bases, with 11 bases between the two germline ends. The CDR3 totals 13 residues. Germline V CDR1 and CDR2: MNHEY, SVGEGT. The CDR3 reads CASQNSRYNEQFF. The CDR3 nucleotides are TGTGCCAGCCAAAACTCCCGCTACAATGAGCAGTTCTTC.